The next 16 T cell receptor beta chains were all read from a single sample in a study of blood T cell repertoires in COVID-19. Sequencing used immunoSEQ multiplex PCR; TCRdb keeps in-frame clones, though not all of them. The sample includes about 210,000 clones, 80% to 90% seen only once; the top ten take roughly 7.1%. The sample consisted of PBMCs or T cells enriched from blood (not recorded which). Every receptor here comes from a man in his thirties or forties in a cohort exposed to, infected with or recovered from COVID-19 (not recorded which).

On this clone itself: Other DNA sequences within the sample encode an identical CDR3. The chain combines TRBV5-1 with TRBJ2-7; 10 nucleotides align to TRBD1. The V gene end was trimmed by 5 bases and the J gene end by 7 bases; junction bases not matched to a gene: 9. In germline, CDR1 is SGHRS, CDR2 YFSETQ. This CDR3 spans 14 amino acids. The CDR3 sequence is CASSLGTGEGEQYF. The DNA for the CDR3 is TGCGCCAGCAGTTTAGGGACAGGGGAAGGTGAGCAGTACTTC.

CDR3 DNA sequence: TGTGCCAGCAGCCGCATAGGGCAGGGTGGGCAAAATGAGCAGTTCTTC. It yields the protein CASSRIGQGGQNEQFF. The rearrangement links TRBV14 to TRBJ2-1, with a possible D match to TRBD1 (5 bases). The CDR3 consists of 16 residues. The V end lost 4 bases, the J end lost 7 bases, and 20 bases lay between the germline ends. Germline V gene sequence: CDR1 SGHDN, CDR2 FVKESK.

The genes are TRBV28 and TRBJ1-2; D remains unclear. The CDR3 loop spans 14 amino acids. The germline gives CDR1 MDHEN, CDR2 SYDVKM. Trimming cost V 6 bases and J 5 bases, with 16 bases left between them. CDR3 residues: CASRQRWAGYGYTF. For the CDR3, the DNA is TGTGCCAGCAGACAACGGTGGGCGGGGTATGGCTACACCTTC.

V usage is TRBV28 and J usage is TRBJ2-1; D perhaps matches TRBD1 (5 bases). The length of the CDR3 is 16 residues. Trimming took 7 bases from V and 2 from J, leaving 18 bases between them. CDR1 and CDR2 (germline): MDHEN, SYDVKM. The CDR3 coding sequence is TGTGCCAGCAACCCCTCTCGGTACAGGACCTACAATGAGCAGTTCTTC. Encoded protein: CASNPSRYRTYNEQFF.

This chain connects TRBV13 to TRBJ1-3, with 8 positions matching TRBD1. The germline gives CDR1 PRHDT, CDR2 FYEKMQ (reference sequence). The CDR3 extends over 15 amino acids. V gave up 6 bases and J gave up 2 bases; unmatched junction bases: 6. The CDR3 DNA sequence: TGTGCCAGCAGTCGCCAGGGACAGGCTGGAAACACCATATATTTT. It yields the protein CASSRQGQAGNTIYF.

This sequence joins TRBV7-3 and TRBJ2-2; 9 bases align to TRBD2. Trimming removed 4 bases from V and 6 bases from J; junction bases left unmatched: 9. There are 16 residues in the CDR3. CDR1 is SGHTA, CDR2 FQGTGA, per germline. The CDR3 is CASSSLSGRGPGELFF. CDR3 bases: TGTGCCAGCAGCTCACTTAGCGGGAGAGGCCCCGGGGAGCTGTTTTTT.

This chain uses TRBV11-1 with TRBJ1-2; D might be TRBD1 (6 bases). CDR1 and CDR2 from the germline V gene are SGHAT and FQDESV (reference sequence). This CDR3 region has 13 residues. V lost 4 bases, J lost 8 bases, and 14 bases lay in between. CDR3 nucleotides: TGTGCCAGCAGCTCTACAGGGTATGGGGGCTACACCTTC. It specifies CASSSTGYGGYTF. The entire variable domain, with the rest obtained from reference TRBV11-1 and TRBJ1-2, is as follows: EAEVAQSPRYKITEKSQAVAFWCDPISGHATLYWYRQILGQGPELLVQFQDESVVDDSQLPKDRFSAERLKGVDSTLKIQPAELGDSAMYLCASSSTGYGGYTFGSGTRLTVV.

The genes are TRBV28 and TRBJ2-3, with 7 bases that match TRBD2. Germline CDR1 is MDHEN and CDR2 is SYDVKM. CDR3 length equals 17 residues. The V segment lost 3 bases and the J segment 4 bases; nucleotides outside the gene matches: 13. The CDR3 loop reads CASSFSWGGTLPDTQYF. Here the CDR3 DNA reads TGTGCCAGCAGTTTCTCCTGGGGGGGGACCTTACCAGATACGCAGTATTTT.

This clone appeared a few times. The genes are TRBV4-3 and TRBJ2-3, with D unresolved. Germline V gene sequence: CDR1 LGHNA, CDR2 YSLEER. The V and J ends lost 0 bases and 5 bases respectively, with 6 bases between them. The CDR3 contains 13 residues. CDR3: CASSQDFGDTQYF. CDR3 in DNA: TGCGCCAGCAGCCAAGATTTCGGAGATACGCAGTATTTT.

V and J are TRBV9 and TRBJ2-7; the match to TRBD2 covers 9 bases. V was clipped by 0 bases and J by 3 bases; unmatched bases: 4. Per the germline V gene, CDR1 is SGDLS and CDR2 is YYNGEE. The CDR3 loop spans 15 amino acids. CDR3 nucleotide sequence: TGTGCCAGCAGCGTAGGACTAGCGGATTACTACGAGCAGTACTTC. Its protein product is CASSVGLADYYEQYF.

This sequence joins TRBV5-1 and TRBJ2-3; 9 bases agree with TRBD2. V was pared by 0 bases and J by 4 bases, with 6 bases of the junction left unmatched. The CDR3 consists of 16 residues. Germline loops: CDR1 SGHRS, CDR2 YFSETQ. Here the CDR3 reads CASSLARREGPDTQYF. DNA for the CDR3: TGCGCCAGCAGCTTGGCGAGGCGGGAGGGGCCAGATACGCAGTATTTT.

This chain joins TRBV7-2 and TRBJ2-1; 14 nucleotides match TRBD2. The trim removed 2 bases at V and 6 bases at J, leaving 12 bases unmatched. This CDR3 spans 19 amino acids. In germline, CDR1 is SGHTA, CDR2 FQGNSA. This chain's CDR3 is CASSLKAQGTSGSINEQFF. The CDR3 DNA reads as TGTGCCAGCAGCTTAAAGGCCCAGGGGACTAGCGGGAGTATCAATGAGCAGTTCTTC.

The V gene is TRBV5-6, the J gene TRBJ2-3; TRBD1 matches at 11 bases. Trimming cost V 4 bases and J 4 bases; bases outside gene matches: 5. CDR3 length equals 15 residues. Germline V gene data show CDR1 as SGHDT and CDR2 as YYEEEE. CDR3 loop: CASSPRTGGSDTQYF. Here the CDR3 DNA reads TGTGCCAGCAGCCCACGGACAGGGGGCTCAGATACGCAGTATTTT. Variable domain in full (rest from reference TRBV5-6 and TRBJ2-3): DAGVTQSPTHLIKTRGQQVTLRCSPKSGHDTVSWYQQALGQGPQFIFQYYEEEERQRGNFPDRFSGHQFPNYSSELNVNALLLGDSALYLCASSPRTGGSDTQYFGPGTRLTVL.

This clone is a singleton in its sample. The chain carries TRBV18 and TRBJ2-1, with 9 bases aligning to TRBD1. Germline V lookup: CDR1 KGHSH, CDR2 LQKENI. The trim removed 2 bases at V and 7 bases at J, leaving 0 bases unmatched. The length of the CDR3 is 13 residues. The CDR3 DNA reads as TGTGCCAGCTCACCAGACAGGGGGAATGAGCAGTTCTTC. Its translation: CASSPDRGNEQFF.

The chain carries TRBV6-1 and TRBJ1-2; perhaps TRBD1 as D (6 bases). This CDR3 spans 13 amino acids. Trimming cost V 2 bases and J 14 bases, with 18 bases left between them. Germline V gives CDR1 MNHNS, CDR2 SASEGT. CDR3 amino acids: CASSERGSSQGTF. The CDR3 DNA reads TGTGCCAGCAGTGAAAGGGGATCTAGCCAGGGGACCTTC.

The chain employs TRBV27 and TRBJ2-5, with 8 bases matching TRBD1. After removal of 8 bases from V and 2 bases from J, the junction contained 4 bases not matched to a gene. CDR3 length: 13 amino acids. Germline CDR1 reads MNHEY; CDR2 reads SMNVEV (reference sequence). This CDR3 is CASGYRGQETQYF. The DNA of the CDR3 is TGTGCCAGCGGATACAGGGGGCAAGAGACCCAGTACTTC.